The TCR beta chain described here comes from a study of blood T cell repertoires in COVID-19. TCRdb keeps only in-frame clones here, not all; method: immunoSEQ multiplex PCR. The sample includes approximately 180,000 clones, approximately 87% seen only once; the top ten take nearly 2.5%. The ends were cut back, 0 bases at V and 5 bases at J, with 8 bases in the middle. There are 15 residues in the CDR3. Germline V CDR1 and CDR2: MGHRA, YSYEKL. Sequenced input: peripheral blood. J is TRBJ1-6 and V is TRBV4-1; D not certain. This clonotype was obtained from a man aged 40-55 years with active or convalescent COVID-19. The CDR3 bases are TGCGCCAGCAGCCAAGATGCGGCAGATAATTCACCCCTCCACTTT. Translating gives CASSQDAADNSPLHF.